This T cell receptor beta chain was sequenced in a study of blood T cell repertoires in COVID-19. At the level of the study: Acute and convalescent COVID-19 specimens originated in the United States, Italy and Spain. PBMCs, B-cell-depleted T cells, or T cells were the source of the cDNA or gDNA that made up the material.

The method was immunoSEQ multiplex PCR; TCRdb's version includes in-frame clones alone and lacks a portion of them. The sample records around 220,000 clones, around 87% being singletons. Participant-reported clinical history was the basis for cohort assignment. Within 2 weeks of study entry, exposed participants had contacted a PCR-confirmed or clinician-diagnosed COVID-19 case. Germline V CDR1 and CDR2: LGHNT, FRNRAP. Trimming left V 10 bases short and J 4 bases short, with 9 bases between. This CDR3 is 11 amino acids long. The receptor comes from a man aged 25-45 years who had been exposed to COVID-19. The V gene is TRBV12-5, the J gene TRBJ2-3, with D perhaps matching TRBD2 (6 bases). Sequencing used PBMCs or T cells enriched from blood (not recorded which). The CDR3: CATGGADTQYF. The CDR3 DNA sequence: TGTGCTACCGGAGGGGCAGATACGCAGTATTTT.